Detailed here is one TCR beta chain. Antigen: not known. The investigators amplified TCR beta CDR3 regions from RNA transcripts. Initially, a first-round RT-PCR of the TCR CDR3 employed the HTBI primer set. TCRdb called the multiplex PCR reads again in MiXCR, with one record for every CDR3 protein. The repertoire includes about 580,000 distinct CDR3 sequences, around 45% of them detected once, and about 8.3% sits in the top ten. This specimen comes from a study of T cells in Graves' hyperthyroidism and ophthalmopathy. Study results and caveats: Most thyroid clonotypes expanded above 0.001 appeared in blood too.

A lack of ophthalmopathy progression within 18 months defined stable Graves' hyperthyroidism. V lost 0 bases and J 4 bases, leaving 9 bases between the germline ends. The CDR3 runs to 14 residues. Germline assignment: CDR1 SNHLY and CDR2 FYNNEI. The gene calls are TRBV2 and TRBJ2-5; D is ambiguous. The sequence came from a young woman with Graves' hyperthyroidism. Sequencing was carried out using peripheral blood or thyroid tissue (not recorded which). The CDR3 DNA reads as TGTGCCAGCAGTGAAGCGACGGGCGGAGAGACCCAGTACTTC. This translates into CASSEATGGETQYF.